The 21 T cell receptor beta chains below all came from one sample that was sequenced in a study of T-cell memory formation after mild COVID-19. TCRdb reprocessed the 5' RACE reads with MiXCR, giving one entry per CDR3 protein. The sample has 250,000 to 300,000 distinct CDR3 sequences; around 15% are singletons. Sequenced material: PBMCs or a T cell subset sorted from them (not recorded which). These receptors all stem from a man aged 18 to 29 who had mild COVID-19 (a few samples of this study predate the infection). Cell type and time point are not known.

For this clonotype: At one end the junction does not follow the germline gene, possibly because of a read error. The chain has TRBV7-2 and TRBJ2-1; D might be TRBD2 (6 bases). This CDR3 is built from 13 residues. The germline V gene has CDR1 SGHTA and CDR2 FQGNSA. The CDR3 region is CASSLGGVETAGF. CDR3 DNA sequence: TGTGCCAGCAGCTTAGGGGGGGTGGAGACGGCGGGATTC.

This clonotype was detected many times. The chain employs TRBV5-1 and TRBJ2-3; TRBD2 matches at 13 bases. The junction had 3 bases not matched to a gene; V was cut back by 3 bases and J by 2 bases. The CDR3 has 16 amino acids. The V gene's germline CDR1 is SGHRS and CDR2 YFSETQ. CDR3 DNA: TGCGCCAGCAGCTCCGGACTAGCGGGGGCCACAGATACGCAGTATTTT. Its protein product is CASSSGLAGATDTQYF. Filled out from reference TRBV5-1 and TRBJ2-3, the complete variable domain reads KAGVTQTPRYLIKTRGQQVTLSCSPISGHRSVSWYQQTPGQGLQFLFEYFSETQRNKGNFPGRFSGRQFSNSRSEMNVSTLELGDSALYLCASSSGLAGATDTQYFGPGTRLTVL.

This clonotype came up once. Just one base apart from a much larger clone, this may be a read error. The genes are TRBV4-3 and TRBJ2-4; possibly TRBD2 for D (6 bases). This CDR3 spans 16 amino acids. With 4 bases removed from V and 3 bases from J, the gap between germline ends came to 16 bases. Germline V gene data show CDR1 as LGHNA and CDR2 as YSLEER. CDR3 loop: CASSPDPQGGKNIQYF. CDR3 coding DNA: TGCGCCAGCAGCCCAGATCCTCAGGGAGGCAAAAACATTCAGTACTTC.

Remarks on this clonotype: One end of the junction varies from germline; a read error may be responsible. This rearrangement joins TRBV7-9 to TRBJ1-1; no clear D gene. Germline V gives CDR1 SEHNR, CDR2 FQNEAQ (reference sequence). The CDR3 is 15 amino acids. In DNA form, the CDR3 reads TGTGCCAGAAGCTTAGTTGGGTCCGTGAACACTGAAGCTTTCTTT. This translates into CARSLVGSVNTEAFF.

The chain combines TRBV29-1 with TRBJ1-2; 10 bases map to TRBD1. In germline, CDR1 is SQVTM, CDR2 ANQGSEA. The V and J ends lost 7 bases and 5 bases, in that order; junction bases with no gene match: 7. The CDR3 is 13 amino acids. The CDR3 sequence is CSAWDRGSYGYTF. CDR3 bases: TGCAGCGCTTGGGACAGGGGATCTTATGGCTACACCTTC. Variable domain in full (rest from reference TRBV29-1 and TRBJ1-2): SAVISQKPSRDICQRGTSLTIQCQVDSQVTMMFWYRQQPGQSLTLIATANQGSEATYESGFVIDKFPISRPNLTFSTLTVSNMSPEDSSIYLCSAWDRGSYGYTFGSGTRLTVV.

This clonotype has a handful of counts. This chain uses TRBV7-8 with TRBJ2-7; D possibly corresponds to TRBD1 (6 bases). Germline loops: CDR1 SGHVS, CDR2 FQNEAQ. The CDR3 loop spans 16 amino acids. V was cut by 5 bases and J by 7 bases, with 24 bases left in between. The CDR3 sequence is CASSPQDRDIYGEQYF. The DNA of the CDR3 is TGTGCCAGCAGCCCACAAGACCGGGACATATACGGGGAGCAGTACTTC.

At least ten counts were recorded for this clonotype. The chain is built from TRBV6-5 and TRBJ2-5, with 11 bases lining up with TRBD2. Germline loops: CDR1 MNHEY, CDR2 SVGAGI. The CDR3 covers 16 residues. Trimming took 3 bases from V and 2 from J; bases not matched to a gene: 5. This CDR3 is CASSYGASGGQETQYF. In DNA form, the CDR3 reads TGTGCCAGCAGTTATGGGGCTAGCGGGGGGCAAGAGACCCAGTACTTC.

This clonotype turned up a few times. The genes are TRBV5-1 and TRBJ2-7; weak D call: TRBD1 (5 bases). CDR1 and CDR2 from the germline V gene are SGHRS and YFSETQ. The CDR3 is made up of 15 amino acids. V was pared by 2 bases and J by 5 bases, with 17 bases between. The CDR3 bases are TGCGCCAGCAGCTTCCGTCGGCAGGGCGATCACGAGCAGTACTTC. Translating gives CASSFRRQGDHEQYF.

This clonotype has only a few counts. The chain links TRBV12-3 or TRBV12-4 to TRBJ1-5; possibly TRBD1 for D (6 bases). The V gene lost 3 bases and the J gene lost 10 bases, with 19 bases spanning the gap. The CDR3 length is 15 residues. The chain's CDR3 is CASSLEQGLGKPQHF. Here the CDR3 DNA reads TGTGCCAGCAGTTTGGAACAGGGCCTTGGTAAACCCCAGCATTTT.

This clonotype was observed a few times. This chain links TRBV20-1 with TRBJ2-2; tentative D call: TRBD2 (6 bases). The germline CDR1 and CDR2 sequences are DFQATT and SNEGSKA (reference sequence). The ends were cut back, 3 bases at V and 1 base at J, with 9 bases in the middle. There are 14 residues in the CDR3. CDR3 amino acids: CSASSGKNTGELFF. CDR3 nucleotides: TGCAGTGCTAGTAGCGGAAAGAACACCGGGGAGCTGTTTTTT.

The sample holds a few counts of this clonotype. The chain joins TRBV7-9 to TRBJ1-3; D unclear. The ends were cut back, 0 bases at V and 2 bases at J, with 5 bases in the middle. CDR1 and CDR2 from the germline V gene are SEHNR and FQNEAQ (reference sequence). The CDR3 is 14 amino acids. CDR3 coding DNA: TGTGCCAGCAGCTTAGCTCAGACTGGAAACACCATATATTTT. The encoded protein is CASSLAQTGNTIYF.

The DNA for the CDR3 is TGTGCCAGCATGCGGGGGGGAGCGAACACCGGGGAGCTGTTTTTT. Translating gives CASMRGGANTGELFF. The chain uses TRBV28 and TRBJ2-2; 9 nucleotides line up with TRBD2. The germline V gene has CDR1 MDHEN and CDR2 SYDVKM. Unmatched junction bases numbered 3, after V lost 7 bases and J lost 0 bases. This CDR3 comprises 15 residues.

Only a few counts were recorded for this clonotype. The CDR3 DNA sequence: TGCGCCAGCAGCCAGTCCACTCTCCCCTCTGGGGCCAACGTCCTGACTTTC. This encodes CASSQSTLPSGANVLTF. The rearrangement joins TRBV4-3 to TRBJ2-6; D ambiguous. Trimming took 3 bases from V and 0 from J, leaving 12 bases between them. The CDR3 runs 17 residues. Per the germline V gene, CDR1 is LGHNA and CDR2 is YSLEER.

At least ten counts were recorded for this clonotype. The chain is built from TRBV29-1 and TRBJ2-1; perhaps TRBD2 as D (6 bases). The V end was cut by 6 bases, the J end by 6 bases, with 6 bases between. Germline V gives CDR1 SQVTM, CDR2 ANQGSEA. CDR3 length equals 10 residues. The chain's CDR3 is CSVGGNEQFF. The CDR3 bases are TGCAGCGTCGGGGGCAATGAGCAGTTCTTC.

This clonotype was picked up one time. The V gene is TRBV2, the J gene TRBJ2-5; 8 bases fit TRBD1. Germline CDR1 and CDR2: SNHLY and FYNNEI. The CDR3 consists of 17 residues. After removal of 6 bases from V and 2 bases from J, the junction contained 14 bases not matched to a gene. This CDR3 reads CASRRLGGRQGQETQYF. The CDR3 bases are TGTGCCAGCAGGAGACTTGGGGGCAGACAGGGGCAAGAGACCCAGTACTTC.

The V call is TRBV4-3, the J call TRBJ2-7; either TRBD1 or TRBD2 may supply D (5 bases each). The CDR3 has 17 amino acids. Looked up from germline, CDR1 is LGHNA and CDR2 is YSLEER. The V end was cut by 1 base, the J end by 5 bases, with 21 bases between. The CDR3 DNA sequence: TGCGCCAGCAGCCAAGTTTCAGTAGGGGCAGGGACGAACGAGCAGTACTTC. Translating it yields CASSQVSVGAGTNEQYF.

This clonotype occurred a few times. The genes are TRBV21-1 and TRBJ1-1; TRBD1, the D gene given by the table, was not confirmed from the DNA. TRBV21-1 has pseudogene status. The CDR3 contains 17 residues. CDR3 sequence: CASSKGTRTGKNTEAFF. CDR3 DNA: TGTGCCAGCAGCAAAGGTACCAGGACAGGGAAGAACACTGAAGCTTTCTTT.

DNA for the CDR3: TGCGCCAGCAGCGCGGCTGAGGGAAATGAGCAGTTCTTC. Encoded protein: CASSAAEGNEQFF. The chain employs TRBV5-1 and TRBJ2-1; the D gene is possibly TRBD2 (5 bases). CDR1 and CDR2 from the germline V gene are SGHRS and YFSETQ. The CDR3 is made up of 13 amino acids. The V gene lost 4 bases and the J gene lost 7 bases, with 12 bases spanning the gap.

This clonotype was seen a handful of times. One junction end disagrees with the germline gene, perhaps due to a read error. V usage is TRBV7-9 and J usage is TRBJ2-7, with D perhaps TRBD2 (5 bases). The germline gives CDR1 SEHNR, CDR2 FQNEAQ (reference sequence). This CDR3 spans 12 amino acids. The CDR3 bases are TGTGCCAGCAGCCTAGCCGTTGACGAGCAGTACTTC. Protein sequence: CASSLAVDEQYF. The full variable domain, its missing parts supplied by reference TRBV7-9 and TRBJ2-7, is DTGVSQNPRHKITKRGQNVTFRCDPISEHNRLYWYRQTLGQGPEFLTYFQNEAQLEKSRLLSDRFSAERPKGSFSTLEIQRTEQGDSAMYLCASSLAVDEQYFGPGTRLTVT.

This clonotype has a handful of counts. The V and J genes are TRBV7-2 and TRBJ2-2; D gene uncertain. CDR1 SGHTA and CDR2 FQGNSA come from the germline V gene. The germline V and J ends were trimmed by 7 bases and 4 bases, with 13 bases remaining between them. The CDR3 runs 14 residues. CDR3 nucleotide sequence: TGTGCCAGCACCTCCTCCCCCCGCACCGGGGAGCTGTTTTTT. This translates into CASTSSPRTGELFF.

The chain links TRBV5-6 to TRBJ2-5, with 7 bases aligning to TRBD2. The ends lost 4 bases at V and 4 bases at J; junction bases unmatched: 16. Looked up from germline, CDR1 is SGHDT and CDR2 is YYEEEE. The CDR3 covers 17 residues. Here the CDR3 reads CASSRNLAAGLRETQYF. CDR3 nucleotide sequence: TGTGCCAGCAGCCGAAATTTGGCAGCGGGGCTTCGAGAGACCCAGTACTTC.